Below are 6 T cell receptor beta chains sequenced from a single sample in a study of blood T cells in healthy people across ages. Alongside a J-beta primer mix, a sample-barcoded 5' primer served in a second PCR lasting roughly 7 to 11 cycles. Using its own MiXCR run on the 5' RACE reads, TCRdb lists one record per CDR3 protein. The repertoire consists of roughly 1,100,000 distinct CDR3 sequences, with around 27% occurring once and the leading ten covering approximately 0.71%. The data also belong to a second study, concerning T cells of mothers and their children.

Source material: blood. The receptors stem from a girl aged 2 to 10 in good health.

This clonotype was seen a few times. J is TRBJ2-5 and V is TRBV12-3 or TRBV12-4, with 9 bases fitting TRBD2. J was trimmed by 2 bases and V by 7 bases; bases with no gene match: 8. The CDR3 is 15 residues long. The CDR3 is CASNSYAGGQETQYF. CDR3 DNA sequence: TGTGCCAGCAACTCATATGCGGGAGGGCAAGAGACCCAGTACTTC.

This clonotype came up a few times. The rearrangement links TRBV6-5 to TRBJ1-1; D ambiguous. This CDR3 has 13 residues. Trimming took 2 bases from V and 6 from J, leaving 10 bases between them. CDR1 MNHEY and CDR2 SVGAGI come from the germline V gene. In DNA, the CDR3 is TGTGCCAGCAGTTACATCCTGGGTGCTGAAGCTTTCTTT. It yields the protein CASSYILGAEAFF.

The V call is TRBV20-1, the J call TRBJ2-1; TRBD2 might be the D (5 bases). V shed 1 base and J shed 0 bases, with 10 bases lying between them. This CDR3 has 15 amino acids. In germline, CDR1 is DFQATT, CDR2 SNEGSKA (reference sequence). CDR3 loop: CSARGRGPSYNEQFF. CDR3 bases: TGCAGTGCTAGAGGGCGCGGGCCCTCCTACAATGAGCAGTTCTTC.

V gene TRBV20-1 combines with J gene TRBJ2-5, with 9 bases matching TRBD2. The J call could be wrong; TRBJ2-1 is a better fit for the DNA end. The CDR3 is made up of 15 amino acids. Germline V CDR1 and CDR2: DFQATT, SNEGSKA (reference sequence). The CDR3 reads CSAREGGRDYNEQFF. DNA for the CDR3: TGCAGTGCTAGAGAAGGCGGGAGGGATTACAATGAGCAGTTCTTC.

The chain uses TRBV20-1 and TRBJ1-2, with 7 positions matching TRBD1. Losses at the gene ends were 3 bases for V and 10 bases for J; bases not matched to a gene: 5. CDR3 length equals 11 residues. CDR1 is DFQATT, CDR2 SNEGSKA, per germline (reference sequence). The CDR3 here is CSASGGGPYTF. CDR3 DNA sequence: TGCAGTGCTAGTGGAGGGGGCCCCTACACCTTC.

This clonotype was observed a handful of times. The chain couples TRBV27 to TRBJ1-1, with 7 bases identical to TRBD1. This CDR3 comprises 14 residues. V trimming: 8 bases; J trimming: 6 bases; junction bases outside the gene matches: 12. CDR1 and CDR2 from the germline V gene are MNHEY and SMNVEV (reference sequence). CDR3 coding DNA: TGTGCCAGCTCCTCATCAGGGGGTTCCCCTGAAGCTTTCTTT. This encodes CASSSSGGSPEAFF.